The 21 T cell receptor beta chains below come from one sample, sequenced in a study of human T cells and chemical hapten exposure. Researchers extracted total RNA from unfractionated whole blood. TCRdb called the 5' RACE reads again in MiXCR, with one record for every CDR3 protein. The data show over 70,000 distinct CDR3 sequences, approximately 16% seen once. The receptor set was obtained from a female donor in good health.

This clonotype has only a few counts. The chain couples TRBV10-2 to TRBJ1-1; D is possibly TRBD1 (5 bases). Trimming removed 6 bases at V and 4 bases at J, with 12 bases between. This CDR3 contains 13 residues. Germline V gene lookup returns CDR1 WSHSY and CDR2 SAAADI. The CDR3: CASRVNRGTEAFF. The CDR3 DNA is TGCGCCAGCAGGGTAAATAGGGGCACTGAAGCTTTCTTT.

This clonotype was picked up many times. The CDR3 loop is CASSFPASGYNEQFF. The CDR3 DNA follows: TGTGCCAGCAGCTTTCCGGCTAGCGGGTACAATGAGCAGTTCTTC. The chain joins TRBV5-4 to TRBJ2-1; 8 bases map to TRBD2. Germline CDR1 reads SGHNT; CDR2 reads YYREEE (reference sequence). CDR3 size: 15 residues. V lost 2 bases, J lost 4 bases, and 5 bases stayed unmatched.

V gene TRBV12-3 or TRBV12-4 combines with J gene TRBJ1-1; the D gene is possibly TRBD1 (5 bases). V was clipped by 6 bases and J by 1 base, with 15 bases between them. The length of the CDR3 is 15 residues. CDR3 in DNA: TGTGCCAGCAGATTCGGTGTCCAGGGGAACACTGAAGCTTTCTTT. Amino acid sequence: CASRFGVQGNTEAFF.

The chain couples TRBV28 to TRBJ1-1, with no clear D. From germline, CDR1 is MDHEN and CDR2 SYDVKM. V lost 5 bases, J lost 10 bases, and 11 bases lay in between. This CDR3 spans 11 amino acids. The CDR3 is CASSKVLGAFF. In DNA, the CDR3 is TGTGCCAGCAGTAAGGTTTTGGGAGCTTTCTTT.

The chain uses TRBV20-1 and TRBJ2-1, with 10 bases identical to TRBD2. The CDR3 is 16 residues long. The junction had 5 bases not matched to a gene; V was cut back by 0 bases and J by 3 bases. Germline CDR1 is DFQATT and CDR2 is SNEGSKA (reference sequence). The CDR3: CSAREPTSGDYNEQFF. In nucleotides, the CDR3 is TGCAGTGCTAGAGAACCCACTAGCGGGGACTACAATGAGCAGTTCTTC.

V is TRBV5-1 and J is TRBJ1-2; TRBD1 might be the D (6 bases). The CDR3 runs 14 residues. Between the trimmed V and J ends, which lost 7 bases and 5 bases, there was a span of 18 bases. CDR1 and CDR2 (germline): SGHRS, YFSETQ. The CDR3, as DNA: TGCGCCAGCGGATCCGGGACACTCGCTTATGGCTACACCTTC. Its protein product is CASGSGTLAYGYTF.

The chain recombines TRBV6-2 or TRBV6-3 with TRBJ1-1, with a weak D call TRBD1 (6 bases). Germline CDR1 MNHEY, CDR2 SVGEGT. Trimming took 2 bases from V and 8 from J, leaving 9 bases between them. The CDR3 spans 12 residues. The CDR3 region is CASSYGQGEAFF. In DNA form, the CDR3 reads TGTGCCAGCAGTTACGGCCAGGGGGAAGCTTTCTTT.

J is TRBJ1-1 and V is TRBV6-1; no clear D gene. The CDR3 length is 13 residues. V was trimmed by 3 bases and J by 1 base, leaving 6 bases between them. Germline CDR1 is MNHNS and CDR2 is SASEGT. This CDR3 reads CASSDFQNTEAFF. For the CDR3, the DNA is TGTGCCAGCAGTGATTTTCAGAACACTGAAGCTTTCTTT.

The chain links TRBV12-3 or TRBV12-4 to TRBJ2-1; D perhaps matches TRBD1 (6 bases). V dropped 8 bases and J dropped 8 bases, with 22 bases sitting between them. The length of the CDR3 is 15 residues. As DNA, the CDR3 is TGTGCCAGCTCCCTGGAGGCAGGGGTTAGCGATGAGCAGTTCTTC. Its protein is CASSLEAGVSDEQFF.

In this sample, this clonotype turned up a few times. The genes are TRBV20-1 and TRBJ2-1; D is undetermined. The V and J ends lost 7 bases and 7 bases respectively, with 17 bases between them. The length of the CDR3 is 13 residues. CDR1 and CDR2 from the germline V gene are DFQATT and SNEGSKA (reference sequence). CDR3 amino acids: CSVQNPVGNEQFF. The CDR3 region has the DNA TGCAGTGTTCAAAACCCGGTGGGGAATGAGCAGTTCTTC.

This clonotype was seen only a few times. The chain combines TRBV10-2 with TRBJ2-2, with 12 positions matching TRBD2. CDR3 length: 15 residues. Germline-derived CDR1 and CDR2 are WSHSY and SAAADI. The V and J ends lost 8 bases and 4 bases, in that order; junction bases with no gene match: 5. This CDR3 reads CASQTSGGSTGELFF. The CDR3 DNA reads TGCGCCAGCCAAACTAGCGGGGGGAGCACCGGGGAGCTGTTTTTT.

This clonotype was detected a few times. This CDR3 reads CASTALGQAVEKLFF. The CDR3 DNA sequence: TGTGCCAGTACGGCACTGGGACAGGCCGTAGAAAAACTGTTTTTT. V usage is TRBV19 and J usage is TRBJ1-4, with 8 bases that match TRBD1. The CDR3 loop spans 15 amino acids. Germline values: CDR1 LNHDA, CDR2 SQIVND (reference sequence). Unmatched junction bases numbered 12, after V lost 7 bases and J lost 8 bases.

This clonotype was counted a few times. The V gene is TRBV19, the J gene TRBJ1-1; D uncertain. Germline V gene lookup returns CDR1 LNHDA and CDR2 SQIVND (reference sequence). The ends were cut back, 0 bases at V and 2 bases at J, with 7 bases in the middle. This CDR3 region has 14 residues. The CDR3 DNA reads as TGTGCCAGTAGTATAGATCACCTAAACACTGAAGCTTTCTTT. It codes for CASSIDHLNTEAFF.

Only one count was recorded for this clonotype. This chain links TRBV3-1 with TRBJ1-1, with D maybe TRBD1 (5 bases). CDR3 length equals 17 residues. Germline loops: CDR1 LGHDT, CDR2 YNNKEL (reference sequence). V dropped 4 bases and J dropped 2 bases, with 20 bases sitting between them. CDR3 DNA: TGTGCCAGCAGCCCCCTTGGGGGACGGCCCCTCAACACTGAAGCTTTCTTT. Protein product: CASSPLGGRPLNTEAFF.

There are many counts of this clonotype. The chain employs TRBV15 and TRBJ1-1, with TRBD1 matching over 8 bases. V trimming: 2 bases; J trimming: 8 bases; junction bases outside the gene matches: 7. Germline V CDR1 and CDR2: LNHNV, YYDKDF (reference sequence). CDR3 length: 14 amino acids. This CDR3 reads CATSRRQGSAEAFF. The DNA for the CDR3 is TGTGCCACCAGCAGAAGACAGGGGTCCGCAGAAGCTTTCTTT.

The table lists this clonotype with a few counts. The rearrangement uses TRBV18 and TRBJ2-7, with D perhaps being TRBD1 or TRBD2 (6 bases each). The V and J ends lost 2 bases and 5 bases respectively, with 10 bases between them. This CDR3 comprises 13 residues. Germline V gene lookup returns CDR1 KGHSH and CDR2 LQKENI. The CDR3 nucleotides read TGTGCCAGCTCACCAAGAGGGGGGAACGAGCAGTACTTC. This sequence encodes CASSPRGGNEQYF.

This clonotype was observed a few times. The gene calls are TRBV5-1 and TRBJ2-3; 8 nucleotides agree with TRBD1. The CDR3 is 16 residues long. CDR1 is SGHRS, CDR2 YFSETQ, per germline. The junction had 7 bases not matched to a gene; V was cut back by 4 bases and J by 0 bases. Written as DNA, the CDR3 is TGCGCCAGCAGCGCCGGACAGGGTCTGAGCACAGATACGCAGTATTTT. This translates into CASSAGQGLSTDTQYF.

The rearrangement uses TRBV3-1 and TRBJ2-3, with D perhaps assigned TRBD1 or TRBD2 (5 bases each). This CDR3 comprises 17 residues. Germline CDR1 is LGHDT and CDR2 is YNNKEL (reference sequence). The V gene lost 0 bases and the J gene lost 2 bases, with 15 bases spanning the gap. The CDR3 region is CASSQDSEWGPTDTQYF. The DNA for the CDR3 is TGTGCCAGCAGCCAAGATAGCGAGTGGGGACCCACAGATACGCAGTATTTT.

This clonotype was recorded a few times. V is TRBV15 and J is TRBJ1-1; possible D gene TRBD1, 5 bases. The germline gives CDR1 LNHNV, CDR2 YYDKDF (reference sequence). Trimming removed 3 bases from V and 6 bases from J, with 11 bases in between. CDR3 length: 13 amino acids. CDR3: CATSSPQAPEAFF. CDR3 DNA: TGTGCCACCAGCAGCCCACAGGCCCCTGAAGCTTTCTTT.

The chain recombines TRBV20-1 with TRBJ2-7; TRBD2 might be the D (5 bases). Per the germline V gene, CDR1 is DFQATT and CDR2 is SNEGSKA (reference sequence). With 4 bases removed from V and 4 bases from J, the gap between germline ends came to 17 bases. The CDR3 spans 14 residues. The CDR3 coding sequence is TGCAGTGCTAATGTTGGCCCCTCGGGGTACGAGCAGTACTTC. It specifies CSANVGPSGYEQYF.

V gene TRBV18 combines with J gene TRBJ1-5; the D gene is possibly TRBD1 (5 bases). This CDR3 contains 13 residues. V was shortened by 4 bases and J by 5 bases, with 9 bases between the two germline ends. CDR1 is KGHSH and CDR2 is LQKENI in the germline V gene. CDR3 region: CASSREGYQPQHF. Here the CDR3 DNA reads TGTGCCAGCTCACGGGAGGGGTATCAGCCCCAGCATTTT.